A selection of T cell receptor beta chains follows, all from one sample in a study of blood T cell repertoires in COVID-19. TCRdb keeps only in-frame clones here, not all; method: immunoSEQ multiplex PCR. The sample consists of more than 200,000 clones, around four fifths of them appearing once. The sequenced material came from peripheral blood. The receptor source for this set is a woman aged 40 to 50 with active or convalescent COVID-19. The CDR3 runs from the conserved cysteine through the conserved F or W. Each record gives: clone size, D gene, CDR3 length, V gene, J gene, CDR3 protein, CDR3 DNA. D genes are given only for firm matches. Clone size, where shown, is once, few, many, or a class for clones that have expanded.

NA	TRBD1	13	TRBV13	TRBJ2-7	CASSSTTGHEQYF	TGTGCCAGCAGCTCGACGACAGGGCACGAGCAGTACTTC
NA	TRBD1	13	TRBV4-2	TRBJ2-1	CASSGDRVSEQFF	TGTGCCAGCAGCGGGGACAGGGTTAGTGAGCAGTTCTTC
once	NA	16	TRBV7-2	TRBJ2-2	CASSLAGTRNTGELFF	TGTGCCAGCAGCTTAGCCGGGACAAGGAACACCGGGGAGCTGTTTTTT
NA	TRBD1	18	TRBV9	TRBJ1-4	CASSADPTGAKWSEKLFF	TGTGCCAGCAGCGCAGATCCGACAGGGGCAAAATGGAGTGAAAAACTGTTTTTT
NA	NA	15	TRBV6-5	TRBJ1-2	CASSYSGALPYGYTF	TGTGCCAGCAGTTACTCAGGGGCCCTTCCCTATGGCTACACCTTC
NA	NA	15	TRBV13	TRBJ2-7	CASSSADRPRYEQYF	TGTGCCAGCAGCTCCGCCGACAGGCCTCGCTACGAGCAGTACTTC
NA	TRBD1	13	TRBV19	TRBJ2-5	CASSDQGEQTQYF	TGTGCCAGTAGTGACCAGGGGGAACAGACCCAGTACTTC
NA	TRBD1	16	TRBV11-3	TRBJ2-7	CASSLDPFGTDNEQYF	TGTGCCAGCAGCTTAGATCCGTTCGGGACAGACAACGAGCAGTACTTC
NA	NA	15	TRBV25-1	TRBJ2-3	CASSGGQTSTDTQYF	TGTGCCAGCAGTGGAGGACAGACTAGCACAGATACGCAGTATTTT
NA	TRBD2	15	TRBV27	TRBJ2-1	CASSLWTSGLNEQFF	TGTGCCAGCAGCCTATGGACTAGCGGTTTAAATGAGCAGTTCTTC
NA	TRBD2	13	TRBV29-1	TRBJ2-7	CSVKLAGYYEQYF	TGCAGCGTGAAATTAGCGGGGTACTACGAGCAGTACTTC
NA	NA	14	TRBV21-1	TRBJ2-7	CASSKDEVTYEQYF	TGTGCCAGCAGCAAAGACGAGGTAACCTACGAGCAGTACTTC
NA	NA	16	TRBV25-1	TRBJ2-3	CASSVQRGMGTDTQYF	TGTGCCAGCAGTGTCCAGAGGGGGATGGGCACAGATACGCAGTATTTT
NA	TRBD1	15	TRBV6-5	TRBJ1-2	CASSSLGTGLDGYTF	TGTGCCAGCAGTTCTCTCGGGACAGGGTTGGATGGCTACACCTTC
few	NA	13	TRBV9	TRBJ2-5	CASNREGVETQYF	TGTGCCAGCAATCGCGAGGGGGTCGAGACCCAGTACTTC
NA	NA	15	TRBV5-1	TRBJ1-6	CASSLEGGGSSPLHF	TGCGCCAGCAGCTTGGAGGGGGGAGGGAGTTCACCCCTCCACTTT
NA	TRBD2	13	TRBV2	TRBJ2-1	CASTSGLRNEQFF	TGTGCCAGCACCTCGGGACTACGTAATGAGCAGTTCTTC
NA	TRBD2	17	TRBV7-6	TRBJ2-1	CASSLETSGSSYNEQFF	TGTGCCAGCAGCTTAGAGACTAGCGGGAGCTCCTACAATGAGCAGTTCTTC
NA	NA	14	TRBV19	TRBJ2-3	CASQRGLGTDTQYF	TGTGCCAGCCAAAGGGGTCTGGGCACAGATACGCAGTATTTT
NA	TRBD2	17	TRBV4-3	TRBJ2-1	CASSQDSGGAFYNEQFF	TGCGCCAGCAGCCAAGATAGCGGGGGGGCGTTTTACAATGAGCAGTTCTTC
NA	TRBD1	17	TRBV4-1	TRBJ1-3	CASSQGPGQGGGNTIYF	TGCGCCAGCAGCCAAGGCCCGGGACAGGGTGGCGGAAACACCATATATTTT